A selection of T cell receptor beta chains follows, all from one sample in a study of cytomegalovirus exposure and HLA in healthy donors. The repertoire was sequenced with immunoSEQ multiplex PCR; TCRdb's copy has only in-frame clones and lacks some. Found here are approximately 100,000 clones, 65% to 85% of them singletons; the top ten hold less than 11%. The material sequenced was PBMCs. Receptors originate from a man in his fifties or sixties in good health and CMV-seronegative. Both conserved end residues are part of each CDR3. D genes are given only for firm matches. A row's size may be missing; if present it is once, few, many or a size class.

>TRBJ1-2|TRBV7-9|.|.
CASSLGGYGYTF
TGTGCCAGCAGCTTAGGCGGCTATGGCTACACCTTC
>TRBJ1-3|TRBV7-9|.|.
CASSLRENTIYF
TGTGCCAGCAGCTTAAGAGAAAACACCATATATTTT
>TRBJ1-1|TRBV27|.|.
CASSPGLPLNTEAFF
TGTGCCAGCAGCCCCGGTCTCCCCTTGAACACTGAAGCTTTCTTT
>TRBJ1-6|TRBV19|TRBD1|.
CASSSQQGASNSPLHF
TGTGCCAGTAGTAGTCAACAGGGGGCGTCCAATTCACCCCTCCACTTT
>TRBJ1-2|TRBV2|.|.
CASRRGNYGYTF
TGTGCCAGCAGGAGAGGGAACTATGGCTACACCTTC
>TRBJ1-1|TRBV2|.|.
CASSGLAGEGTEAFF
TGTGCCAGCAGTGGGTTGGCAGGGGAAGGCACTGAAGCTTTCTTT
>TRBJ2-7|TRBV28|.|.
CASSHYEQYF
TGTGCCAGCAGTCACTACGAGCAGTACTTC
>TRBJ1-2|TRBV6-1|TRBD1|.
CASCRDRSCNYGYTF
TGTGCCAGCTGCCGGGACAGGTCTTGTAACTATGGCTACACCTTC
>TRBJ2-7|TRBV28|TRBD1|.
CASSTRGQGYEQYF
TGTGCCAGCTCGACCCGGGGACAGGGTTACGAGCAGTACTTC
>TRBJ1-5|TRBV6-1|.|.
CASSEVSGDGQPQHF
TGTGCCAGCAGTGAAGTGTCAGGGGATGGTCAGCCCCAGCATTTT
>TRBJ2-1|TRBV30|TRBD2|.
CAWSLAGDGEQFF
TGTGCCTGGTCCCTAGCGGGAGATGGTGAGCAGTTCTTC
>TRBJ1-5|TRBV5-6|.|.
CASSRGVQPQHF
TGTGCCAGCAGCCGGGGGGTCCAGCCCCAGCATTTT
>TRBJ2-7|TRBV27|.|.
CASRKGPYYSYEQYF
TGTGCCAGCAGGAAGGGGCCCTACTACTCCTACGAGCAGTACTTC
>TRBJ2-2|TRBV6-5|.|.
CASISSFAFTGELFF
TGTGCCAGCATCTCTAGTTTTGCCTTCACCGGGGAGCTGTTTTTT
>TRBJ1-5|TRBV6-5|.|.
CASSRRGGSNQPQHF
TGTGCCAGCAGTCGCAGGGGAGGGAGCAATCAGCCCCAGCATTTT
>TRBJ2-3|TRBV2|TRBD2|.
CASRLAGGTDTQYF
TGTGCCAGCAGACTAGCGGGAGGAACAGATACGCAGTATTTT
>TRBJ1-6|TRBV15|TRBD1|.
CATSRETGGAGSPLHF
TGTGCCACCAGCAGGGAGACAGGGGGAGCCGGGTCACCCCTCCACTTT
>TRBJ1-1|TRBV5-1|TRBD1|.
CASSIQGALGTEAFF
TGCGCCAGCAGTATACAGGGGGCGCTGGGGACTGAAGCTTTCTTT
>TRBJ1-2|TRBV28|.|once
CASSTQGSRGYTF
TGTGCCAGCAGTACGCAGGGGTCACGGGGCTACACCTTC
>TRBJ1-4|TRBV11-2|TRBD1|.
CASSSQGAANEKLFF
TGTGCCAGCAGCTCACAGGGGGCGGCTAATGAAAAACTGTTTTTT
>TRBJ2-1|TRBV6-5|TRBD1|.
CASSLQGVLDEQFF
TGTGCCAGCAGTTTACAGGGGGTGTTGGATGAGCAGTTCTTC
>TRBJ1-1|TRBV13|.|.
CASSGRGGRTEAFF
TGTGCCAGCAGCGGAAGAGGGGGACGGACTGAAGCTTTCTTT
>TRBJ2-3|TRBV7-9|.|.
CASSLVHHTQYF
TGTGCCAGCAGCTTAGTACACCATACGCAGTATTTT
>TRBJ2-7|TRBV30|TRBD2|.
CACYIGLAGSYEQYF
TGTGCCTGCTACATCGGACTAGCGGGATCCTACGAGCAGTACTTC
>TRBJ2-2|TRBV27|.|.
CASHQDSDTGELFF
TGTGCCAGCCACCAGGACAGCGACACCGGGGAGCTGTTTTTT
>TRBJ2-1|TRBV19|TRBD1|.
CASSTTGTGKLNEQFF
TGTGCCAGTAGTACGACCGGGACAGGGAAACTCAATGAGCAGTTCTTC
>TRBJ2-2|TRBV30|TRBD2|.
CAWRLRFSSGSSTGELFF
TGTGCCTGGAGACTACGATTTTCTAGCGGGAGTTCTACCGGGGAGCTGTTTTTT
>TRBJ2-5|TRBV5-1|TRBD1|.
CASRPGQGALDKETQYF
TGCGCCAGCAGACCGGGACAGGGTGCTTTGGACAAAGAGACCCAGTACTTC
>TRBJ1-5|TRBV5-6|.|.
CASSLGNSYSNRPQHF
TGTGCCAGCAGCTTGGGCAATTCTTATAGCAATCGGCCCCAGCATTTT
>TRBJ2-3|TRBV9|.|.
CASSVAGVADTQYF
TGTGCCAGCAGCGTAGCGGGAGTGGCAGATACGCAGTATTTT
>TRBJ1-1|TRBV30|.|.
CAWSRGGLVKTEAFF
TGTGCCTGGAGTCGGGGGGGGCTCGTTAAGACTGAAGCTTTCTTT